This TCR beta chain is drawn from a study of T cell responses to AZD1222 COVID-19 vaccine. Study-wide points: Across the whole spike, CD4 TCRs peaked at regions 160-218 and 743-854. At study baseline, merely a handful of AZD1222 recipients were seropositive.

Produced via immunoSEQ multiplex PCR; TCRdb's table is partial and in-frame only. Of over 90,000 clones listed, more than 85% are singletons. Losses at the gene ends were 2 bases for V and 8 bases for J; bases not matched to a gene: 8. The CDR3 spans 17 residues. Germline V gene lookup returns CDR1 ENHRY and CDR2 SYGVKD. Turning to this clone: Its cognate antigen is unknown.

The source of this sequence is an adult in good health. The source was peripheral blood, collected on day 0 of AZD1222 vaccination. The chain employs TRBV10-3 and TRBJ2-1; 14 nucleotides match TRBD2. Here the CDR3 reads CAISERTGTSGRDEQFF. The DNA of the CDR3 is TGTGCCATCAGTGAGCGCACCGGGACTAGCGGGAGAGATGAGCAGTTCTTC.